One and the same sample provided the 18 T cell receptor beta chains below, sequenced in a study of T cell repertoires in ileal Crohn's disease. Some clones are missing from TCRdb's copy, which holds only in-frame ones; the method was immunoSEQ multiplex PCR. Among 7,000 to 8,500 clones listed, 81% were seen once. The sequenced sample consisted of ileal tissue. Receptors were obtained from an adult with Crohn's disease.

J is TRBJ2-7 and V is TRBV25-1; 9 nucleotides line up with TRBD2. The germline gives CDR1 MGHDK, CDR2 SYGVNS. This CDR3 region has 14 residues. The J segment lost 3 bases and the V segment lost 6 bases, leaving 6 bases of the junction unmatched. The DNA for the CDR3 is TGTGCCAGCAGCTCCGGGACTAGCTTCTACGAGCAGTACTTC. It translates to CASSSGTSFYEQYF.

The chain recombines TRBV5-1 with TRBJ2-1; 11 bases line up with TRBD2. Trimming took 2 bases from V and 6 from J; bases not matched to a gene: 4. CDR3 length: 15 residues. CDR1 is SGHRS and CDR2 is YFSETQ in the germline V gene. The CDR3 DNA follows: TGCGCCAGCAGCTTACATAGCGGGAGGGCCAATGAGCAGTTCTTC. Encoded protein: CASSLHSGRANEQFF.

The chain couples TRBV5-1 to TRBJ2-7; 11 bases are shared with TRBD2. J gave up 5 bases and V 6 bases, and 10 bases lay outside the gene matches. The length of the CDR3 is 15 residues. In germline, CDR1 is SGHRS, CDR2 YFSETQ. CDR3 loop: CASMRLAGGPHEQYF. The CDR3 bases are TGCGCCAGCATGAGATTAGCGGGAGGGCCCCACGAGCAGTACTTC.

The CDR3 DNA reads TGTGCCAGCACCGAAGGCGGGGGCGCTTACACCGGGGAGCTGTTTTTT. It translates to CASTEGGGAYTGELFF. The chain employs TRBV25-1 and TRBJ2-2, with D perhaps TRBD2 (7 bases). In germline, CDR1 is MGHDK, CDR2 SYGVNS. The CDR3 contains 16 residues. V lost 7 bases and J 3 bases, leaving 18 bases between the germline ends.

This chain uses TRBV6-1 with TRBJ1-1, with D maybe TRBD1 (5 bases). V was shortened by 9 bases and J by 0 bases, with 17 bases between the two germline ends. The CDR3 is 15 residues long. CDR1 MNHNS and CDR2 SASEGT come from the germline V gene. CDR3 nucleotides: TGTGCCAGTCAGCGGGGGGTGGCGATGAACACTGAAGCTTTCTTT. Translated, it gives CASQRGVAMNTEAFF.

This chain joins TRBV7-6 and TRBJ2-5; 8 bases line up with TRBD1. This CDR3 has 16 residues. Losses at the gene ends were 5 bases for V and 5 bases for J; bases not matched to a gene: 13. The V gene's germline CDR1 is SGHVS and CDR2 FNYEAQ. The CDR3 loop is CASSARNRGTGETQYF. The CDR3 DNA reads TGTGCCAGCAGCGCGCGTAACAGGGGGACCGGGGAGACCCAGTACTTC.

The chain combines TRBV7-9 with TRBJ1-4, with TRBD1 as a possible D gene (6 bases). The CDR3 covers 14 residues. Germline lookup yields CDR1 SEHNR and CDR2 FQNEAQ (reference sequence). V dropped 5 bases and J dropped 6 bases, with 13 bases sitting between them. CDR3 sequence: CASSPGGGDEKLFF. The CDR3 DNA is TGTGCCAGCAGCCCGGGCGGGGGCGATGAAAAACTGTTTTTT.

This clone has only one observation. The chain couples TRBV9 to TRBJ2-7; the D gene is possibly TRBD2 (5 bases). The V end was cut by 0 bases, the J end by 3 bases, with 13 bases between. The CDR3 is 15 amino acids. Germline V gives CDR1 SGDLS, CDR2 YYNGEE. Written as DNA, the CDR3 is TGTGCCAGCAGCGTAGCGTCTAGCAGTCTCTACGAGCAGTACTTC. Translated, it gives CASSVASSSLYEQYF.

This chain connects TRBV7-9 to TRBJ2-7; D remains ambiguous. V lost 0 bases and J lost 1, with 10 bases in between. Germline CDR1 is SEHNR and CDR2 is FQNEAQ (reference sequence). This CDR3 is built from 15 residues. The CDR3 DNA sequence: TGTGCCAGCAGCTTAGCCCCCCAGAGGTCCTACGAGCAGTACTTC. As protein: CASSLAPQRSYEQYF.

The CDR3 bases are TGTGCCAGTAGTATAGTTAACAGGGCGAACGAGCAGTACTTC. Protein product: CASSIVNRANEQYF. The rearrangement links TRBV19 to TRBJ2-7; perhaps TRBD1 as D (6 bases). V was trimmed by 1 base and J by 5 bases, leaving 12 bases between them. CDR1 and CDR2 from the germline V gene are LNHDA and SQIVND (reference sequence). The length of the CDR3 is 14 residues.

The J gene is TRBJ1-5, the V gene TRBV1. TRBV1 counts as a pseudogene. There are 16 residues in the CDR3. The CDR3 nucleotides read TGCACCAGCAGCCATTCCCGGGGAGTCGGCAATCAGCCCCAGCATTTT. Its protein is CTSSHSRGVGNQPQHF.

This rearrangement joins TRBV25-1 to TRBJ2-1; TRBD1 aligns across 10 bases. V was clipped by 3 bases and J by 4 bases; unmatched bases: 9. CDR3 length equals 17 residues. Germline CDR1 and CDR2: MGHDK and SYGVNS. The CDR3, as DNA: TGTGCCAGCAGTGATGGGGACAGGGGAAAAAGTTACAATGAGCAGTTCTTC. Its protein product is CASSDGDRGKSYNEQFF.

The chain recombines TRBV25-1 with TRBJ1-1; D gene ambiguous. CDR3 size: 14 residues. Germline CDR1 and CDR2: MGHDK and SYGVNS. V was pared by 3 bases and J by 1 base, with 9 bases between. The chain's CDR3 is CASSESDGNTEAFF. The DNA for the CDR3 is TGTGCCAGCAGTGAGAGCGACGGGAACACTGAAGCTTTCTTT.

The V call is TRBV6-1, the J call TRBJ1-1; 7 bases align to TRBD1. Germline assignment: CDR1 MNHNS and CDR2 SASEGT. The CDR3 loop spans 16 amino acids. The junction had 12 bases not matched to a gene; V was cut back by 0 bases and J by 8 bases. Written as DNA, the CDR3 is TGTGCCAGCAGTGAAGCCTGGACAGGCGGAAAGGAGGAAGCTTTCTTT. Its translation is CASSEAWTGGKEEAFF.

The chain has TRBV5-1 and TRBJ1-2; tentative D call: TRBD1 (5 bases). The germline V gene has CDR1 SGHRS and CDR2 YFSETQ. V was cut by 4 bases and J by 7 bases, with 14 bases left in between. The CDR3 loop spans 13 amino acids. The CDR3 region has the DNA TGCGCCAGCAGCGAGTCAGGGCAGGGTGGCTACACCTTC. Translating gives CASSESGQGGYTF.

V is TRBV19 and J is TRBJ1-3; D unclear. The CDR3 extends over 15 amino acids. The germline V gene encodes CDR1 LNHDA and CDR2 SQIVND (reference sequence). Trimming removed 6 bases at V and 0 bases at J, with 12 bases between. CDR3 region: CASRRQVNSGNTIYF. The DNA for the CDR3 is TGTGCCAGTAGACGTCAGGTAAACTCTGGAAACACCATATATTTT.

The J gene is TRBJ2-3, the V gene TRBV19, with 7 bases aligning to TRBD1. Unmatched junction bases numbered 1, after V lost 3 bases and J lost 4 bases. CDR3 length equals 13 residues. Germline loops: CDR1 LNHDA, CDR2 SQIVND (reference sequence). CDR3 protein: CASSMTGPDTQYF. CDR3 bases: TGTGCCAGTAGTATGACAGGGCCAGATACGCAGTATTTT.

J is TRBJ1-4 and V is TRBV9; D not certain. From germline, CDR1 is SGDLS and CDR2 YYNGEE. This CDR3 is 14 amino acids long. The germline V and J ends were trimmed by 3 bases and 0 bases, with 6 bases remaining between them. The CDR3 spells CASSATATNEKLFF. The CDR3 DNA sequence: TGTGCCAGCAGCGCCACAGCAACTAATGAAAAACTGTTTTTT.